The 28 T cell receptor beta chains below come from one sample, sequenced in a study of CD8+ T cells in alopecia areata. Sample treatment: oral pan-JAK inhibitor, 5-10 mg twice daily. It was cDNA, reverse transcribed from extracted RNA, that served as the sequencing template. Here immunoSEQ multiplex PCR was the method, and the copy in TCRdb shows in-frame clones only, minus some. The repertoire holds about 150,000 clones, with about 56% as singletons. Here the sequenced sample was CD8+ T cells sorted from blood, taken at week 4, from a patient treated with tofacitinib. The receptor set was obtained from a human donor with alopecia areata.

For the CDR3, the DNA is TGTGCCAGCAGCCCCCCGGCTGGTCTAGCGGGGAATCAAGAGACCCAGTACTTC. It translates to CASSPPAGLAGNQETQYF. This chain links TRBV13 with TRBJ2-5, with 9 bases identical to TRBD2. Unmatched junction bases numbered 15, after V lost 5 bases and J lost 2 bases. The CDR3 totals 18 residues. The germline gives CDR1 PRHDT, CDR2 FYEKMQ (reference sequence).

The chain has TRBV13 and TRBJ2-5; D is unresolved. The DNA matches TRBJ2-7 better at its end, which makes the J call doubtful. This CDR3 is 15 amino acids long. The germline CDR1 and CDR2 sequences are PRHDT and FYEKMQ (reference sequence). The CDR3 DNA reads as TGTGCCAGCAGCCCGGCCCCCGGCCAGATCTACGAGCAGTACTTC. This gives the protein CASSPAPGQIYEQYF.

The CDR3 DNA sequence: TGTGCCAGCAGTTCCCACAGCGACAGGACCTCCTACGAGCAGTACTTC. Protein product: CASSSHSDRTSYEQYF. The chain carries TRBV27 and TRBJ2-7; D possibly corresponds to TRBD1 (6 bases). Germline V gene data show CDR1 as MNHEY and CDR2 as SMNVEV (reference sequence). Trimming removed 4 bases at V and 0 bases at J, with 16 bases between. The CDR3 is 16 residues long.

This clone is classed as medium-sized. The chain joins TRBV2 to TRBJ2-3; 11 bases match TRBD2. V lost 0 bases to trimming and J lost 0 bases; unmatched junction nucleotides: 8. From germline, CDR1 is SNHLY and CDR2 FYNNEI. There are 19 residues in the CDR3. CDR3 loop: CASSEAVTSGGSSTDTQYF. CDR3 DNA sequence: TGTGCCAGCAGTGAAGCTGTCACTAGCGGGGGCTCTAGCACAGATACGCAGTATTTT.

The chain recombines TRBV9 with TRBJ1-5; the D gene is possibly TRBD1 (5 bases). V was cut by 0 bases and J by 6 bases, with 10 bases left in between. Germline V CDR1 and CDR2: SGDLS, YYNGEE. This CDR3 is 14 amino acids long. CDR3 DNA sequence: TGTGCCAGCAGCGTAGAAGGAGGGGTTCAGCCCCAGCATTTT. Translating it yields CASSVEGGVQPQHF.

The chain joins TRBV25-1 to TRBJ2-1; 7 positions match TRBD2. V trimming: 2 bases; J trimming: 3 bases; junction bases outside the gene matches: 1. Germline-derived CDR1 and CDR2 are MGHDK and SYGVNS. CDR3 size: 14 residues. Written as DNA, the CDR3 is TGTGCCAGCAGTGAAGGGGACTACTACAATGAGCAGTTCTTC. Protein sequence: CASSEGDYYNEQFF.

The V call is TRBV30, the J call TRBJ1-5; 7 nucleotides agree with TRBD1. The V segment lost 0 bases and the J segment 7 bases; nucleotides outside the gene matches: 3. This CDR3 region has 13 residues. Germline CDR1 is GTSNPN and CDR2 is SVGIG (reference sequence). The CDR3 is CAWSVQTGQPQHF. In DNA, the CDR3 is TGTGCCTGGAGTGTACAGACAGGGCAGCCCCAGCATTTT. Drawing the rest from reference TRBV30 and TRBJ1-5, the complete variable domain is SQTIHQWPATLVQPVGSPLSLECTVEGTSNPNLYWYRQAAGRGLQLLFYSVGIGQISSEVPQNLSASRPQDRQFILSSKKLLLSDSGFYLCAWSVQTGQPQHFGDGTRLSIL.

CDR3: CATSPGLVFEQYF. The CDR3 DNA follows: TGTGCCACCTCTCCAGGTCTGGTCTTCGAGCAGTACTTC. V usage is TRBV15 and J usage is TRBJ2-7; D unresolved. The germline gives CDR1 LNHNV, CDR2 YYDKDF (reference sequence). CDR3 size: 13 residues. V lost 8 bases, J lost 6 bases, and 17 bases lay in between.

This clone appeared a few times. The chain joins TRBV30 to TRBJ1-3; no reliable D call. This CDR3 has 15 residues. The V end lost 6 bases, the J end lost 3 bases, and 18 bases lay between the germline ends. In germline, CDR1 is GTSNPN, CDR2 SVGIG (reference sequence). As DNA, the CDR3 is TGTGCCTGTCCTGGGCGGGGAAAAGATGGAAACACCATATATTTT. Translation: CACPGRGKDGNTIYF.

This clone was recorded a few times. The CDR3 reads CASSLAINEQFF. The CDR3 bases are TGTGCCAGCAGCTTAGCGATCAATGAGCAGTTCTTC. The chain uses TRBV7-9 and TRBJ2-1; D is ambiguous. Trimming took off 0 bases at V and 6 bases at J, with 3 bases between the two ends. The germline V gene has CDR1 SEHNR and CDR2 FQNEAQ (reference sequence). The CDR3 runs 12 residues.

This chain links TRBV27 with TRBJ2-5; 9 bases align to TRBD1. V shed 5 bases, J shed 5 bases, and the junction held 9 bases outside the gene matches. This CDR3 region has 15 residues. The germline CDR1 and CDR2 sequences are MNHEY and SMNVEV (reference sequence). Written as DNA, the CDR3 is TGTGCCAGCAGTCCGGGACAGGGTCTCGGTGAGACCCAGTACTTC. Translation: CASSPGQGLGETQYF.

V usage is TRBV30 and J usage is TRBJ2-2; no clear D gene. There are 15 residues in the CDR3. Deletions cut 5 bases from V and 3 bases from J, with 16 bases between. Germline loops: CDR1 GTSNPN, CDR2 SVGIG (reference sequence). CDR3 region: CAWGSPTRDTGELFF. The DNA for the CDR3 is TGTGCCTGGGGTTCGCCAACCCGGGACACCGGGGAGCTGTTTTTT.

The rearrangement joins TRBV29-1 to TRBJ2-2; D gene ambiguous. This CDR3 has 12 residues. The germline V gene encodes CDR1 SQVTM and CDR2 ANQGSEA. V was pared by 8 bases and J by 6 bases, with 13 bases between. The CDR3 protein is CSTYNSAGELFF. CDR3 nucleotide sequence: TGCAGCACTTACAATTCTGCCGGGGAGCTGTTTTTT.

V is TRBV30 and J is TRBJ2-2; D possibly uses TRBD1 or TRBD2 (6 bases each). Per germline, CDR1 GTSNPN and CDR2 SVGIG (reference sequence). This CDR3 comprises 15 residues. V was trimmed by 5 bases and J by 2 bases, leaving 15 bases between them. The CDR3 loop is CAWLRGAGNTGELFF. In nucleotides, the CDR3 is TGTGCCTGGCTGAGGGGGGCGGGCAACACCGGGGAGCTGTTTTTT. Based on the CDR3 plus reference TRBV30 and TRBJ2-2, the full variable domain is SQTIHQWPATLVQPVGSPLSLECTVEGTSNPNLYWYRQAAGRGLQLLFYSVGIGQISSEVPQNLSASRPQDRQFILSSKKLLLSDSGFYLCAWLRGAGNTGELFFGEGSRLTVL.

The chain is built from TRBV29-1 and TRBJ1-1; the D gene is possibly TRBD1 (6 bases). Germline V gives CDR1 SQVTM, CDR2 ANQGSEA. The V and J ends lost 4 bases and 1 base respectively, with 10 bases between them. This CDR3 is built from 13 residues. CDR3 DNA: TGCAGCGTTGTGGACAGCCAGAACACTGAAGCTTTCTTT. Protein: CSVVDSQNTEAFF.

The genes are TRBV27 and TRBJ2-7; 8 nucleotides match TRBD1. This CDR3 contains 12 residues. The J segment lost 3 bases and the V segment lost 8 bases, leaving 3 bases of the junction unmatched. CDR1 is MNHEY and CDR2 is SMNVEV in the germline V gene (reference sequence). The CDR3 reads CASRGQDYEQYF. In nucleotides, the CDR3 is TGTGCCAGCCGGGGACAGGACTACGAGCAGTACTTC.

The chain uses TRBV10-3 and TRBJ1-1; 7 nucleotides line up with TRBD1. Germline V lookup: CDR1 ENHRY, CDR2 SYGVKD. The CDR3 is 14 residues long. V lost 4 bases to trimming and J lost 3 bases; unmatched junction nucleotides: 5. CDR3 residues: CAISGSGGYTEAFF. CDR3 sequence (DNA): TGTGCCATCAGTGGTTCAGGGGGTTACACTGAAGCTTTCTTT.

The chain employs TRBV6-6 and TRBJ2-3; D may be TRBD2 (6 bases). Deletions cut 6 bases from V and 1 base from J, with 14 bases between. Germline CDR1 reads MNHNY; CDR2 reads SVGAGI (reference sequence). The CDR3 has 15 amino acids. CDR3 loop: CASSPTEGGTDTQYF. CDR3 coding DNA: TGTGCCAGCAGCCCGACGGAGGGTGGCACAGATACGCAGTATTTT.

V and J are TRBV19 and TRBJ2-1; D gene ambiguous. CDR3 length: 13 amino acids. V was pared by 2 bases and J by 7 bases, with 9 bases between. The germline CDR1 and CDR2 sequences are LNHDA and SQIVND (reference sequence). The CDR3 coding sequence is TGTGCCAGTAGTATACTAGTCGGGAATGAGCAGTTCTTC. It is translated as CASSILVGNEQFF. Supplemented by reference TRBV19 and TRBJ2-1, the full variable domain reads DGGITQSPKYLFRKEGQNVTLSCEQNLNHDAMYWYRQDPGQGLRLIYYSQIVNDFQKGDIAEGYSVSREKKESFPLTVTSAQKNPTAFYLCASSILVGNEQFFGPGTRLTVL.

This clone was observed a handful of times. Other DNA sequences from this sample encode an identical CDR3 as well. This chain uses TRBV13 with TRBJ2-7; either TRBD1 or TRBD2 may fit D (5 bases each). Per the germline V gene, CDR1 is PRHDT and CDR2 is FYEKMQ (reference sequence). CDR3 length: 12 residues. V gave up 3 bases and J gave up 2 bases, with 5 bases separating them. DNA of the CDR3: TGTGCCAGCAGCTTGGGGGCCTACGAGCAGTACTTC. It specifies CASSLGAYEQYF.

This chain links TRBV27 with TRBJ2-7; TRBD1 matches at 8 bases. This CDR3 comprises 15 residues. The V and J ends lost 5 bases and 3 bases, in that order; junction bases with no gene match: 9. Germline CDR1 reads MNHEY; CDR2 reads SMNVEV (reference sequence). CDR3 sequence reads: CASSLPGTGHYEQYF. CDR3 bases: TGTGCCAGCAGTCTCCCCGGGACAGGCCACTACGAGCAGTACTTC.

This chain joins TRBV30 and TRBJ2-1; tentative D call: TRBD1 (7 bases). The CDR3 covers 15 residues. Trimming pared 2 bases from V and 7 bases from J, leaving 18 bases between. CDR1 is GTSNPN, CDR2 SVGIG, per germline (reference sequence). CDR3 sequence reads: CAWSRTGRGRNEQFF. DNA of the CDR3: TGTGCCTGGAGTAGGACGGGCAGGGGGAGGAATGAGCAGTTCTTC.

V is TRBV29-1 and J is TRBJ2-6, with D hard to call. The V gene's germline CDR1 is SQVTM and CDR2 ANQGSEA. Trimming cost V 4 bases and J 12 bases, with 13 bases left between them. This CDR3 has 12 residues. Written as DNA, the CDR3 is TGCAGCGTTGTGGGCAGTCCCCCCGTCCTGACTTTC. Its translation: CSVVGSPPVLTF.

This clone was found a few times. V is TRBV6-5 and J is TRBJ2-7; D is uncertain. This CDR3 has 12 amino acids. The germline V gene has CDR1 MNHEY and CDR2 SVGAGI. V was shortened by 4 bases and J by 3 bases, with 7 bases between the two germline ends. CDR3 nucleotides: TGTGCCAGCAGTTCGAACAGCTACGAGCAGTACTTC. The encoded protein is CASSSNSYEQYF.

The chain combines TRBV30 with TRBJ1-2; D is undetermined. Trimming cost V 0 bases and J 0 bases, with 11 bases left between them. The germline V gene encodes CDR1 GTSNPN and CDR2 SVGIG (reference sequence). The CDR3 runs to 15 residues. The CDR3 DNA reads TGTGCCTGGAGTGTACCTCAGGTCTCTAACTATGGCTACACCTTC. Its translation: CAWSVPQVSNYGYTF.

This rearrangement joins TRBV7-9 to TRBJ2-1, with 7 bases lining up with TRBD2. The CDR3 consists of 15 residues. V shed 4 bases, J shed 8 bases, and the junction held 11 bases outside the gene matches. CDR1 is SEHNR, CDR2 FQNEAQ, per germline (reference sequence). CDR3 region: CASSYGLREADEQFF. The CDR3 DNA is TGTGCCAGCAGCTATGGGCTTCGGGAGGCCGATGAGCAGTTCTTC.

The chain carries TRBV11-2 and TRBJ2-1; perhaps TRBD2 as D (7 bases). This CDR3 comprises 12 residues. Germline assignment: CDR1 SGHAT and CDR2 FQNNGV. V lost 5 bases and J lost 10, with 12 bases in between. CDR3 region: CASSGGAWEQFF. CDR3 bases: TGTGCCAGCAGCGGGGGGGCATGGGAGCAGTTCTTC.

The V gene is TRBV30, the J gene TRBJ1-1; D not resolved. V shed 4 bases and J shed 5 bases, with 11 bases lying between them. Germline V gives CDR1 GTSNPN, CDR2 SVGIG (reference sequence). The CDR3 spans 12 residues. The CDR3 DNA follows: TGTGCCTGGAACCCCGGGGTTACTGAAGCTTTCTTT. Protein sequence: CAWNPGVTEAFF.